A selection of T cell receptor beta chains follows, all from one sample in a study of cytomegalovirus exposure and HLA in healthy donors. Using immunoSEQ multiplex PCR, the repertoire was profiled, and TCRdb retains in-frame clones only, with some absent. The table has around 150,000 clones, about four fifths seen once; the top ten hold roughly 4%. Sequencing was carried out using PBMCs. Source of these receptors: a middle-aged man in good health and CMV-seropositive. Both conserved end residues are part of each CDR3. A D gene is named only where the DNA matches it firmly. Clone size is not always given. Where it is, it says once, few, many or a class for expanded clones.

TRBJ2-7 | TRBD1 | TRBV6-5 | few | TGTGCCAGCAGTTACTCAGACAGGGGATATTACGAGCAGTACTTC | CASSYSDRGYYEQYF
TRBJ1-5 | - | TRBV5-1 | - | TGCGCCAGCAGCTTGGGGGTGCCAGAGGGAGGTCAGCCCCAGCATTTT | CASSLGVPEGGQPQHF
TRBJ1-6 | - | TRBV25-1 | - | TGTGCCAGCAGTGACCTCACAGGTTATAATTCACCCCTCCACTTT | CASSDLTGYNSPLHF
TRBJ1-1 | - | TRBV5-1 | - | TGCGCCAGCAGCTCTCCGACAGGACCTGAAGCTTTCTTT | CASSSPTGPEAFF
TRBJ1-5 | - | TRBV2 | - | TGTGCCAGCAGCGGGGAAGGCAATCAGCCCCAGCATTTT | CASSGEGNQPQHF
TRBJ1-3 | TRBD1 | TRBV7-9 | - | TGTGCCAGCAGCTTAAACCTAGACAGGGGAAGAAACACCATATATTTT | CASSLNLDRGRNTIYF
TRBJ2-7 | TRBD2 | TRBV11-2 | - | TGTGCCAGCAGCTCAGCGCTAGCGGGGGACTCCTACGAGCAGTACTTC | CASSSALAGDSYEQYF
TRBJ2-3 | TRBD2 | TRBV5-4 | - | TGTGCCAGCAGACCTGACTTTAGCGGGGATACGCAGTATTTT | CASRPDFSGDTQYF
TRBJ2-1 | - | TRBV11-3 | - | TGTGCCAGCAGCACTAGCCAATCCTACAATGAGCAGTTCTTC | CASSTSQSYNEQFF
TRBJ1-1 | - | TRBV6-5 | - | TGTGCCAGCAGTTACCTCGGGGGGGACACTGAAGCTTTCTTT | CASSYLGGDTEAFF
TRBJ1-2 | TRBD1 | TRBV10-2 | - | TGCGCCAGCAGTGAGATCCAGGGGGCTGTCTATGGCTACACCTTC | CASSEIQGAVYGYTF
TRBJ2-1 | TRBD2 | TRBV5-1 | - | TGCGCCAGCAACCCGGGACTAGCGGGAGGAAAGGGCCTTTACAATGAGCAGTTCTTC | CASNPGLAGGKGLYNEQFF
TRBJ2-3 | - | TRBV18 | - | TGTGCCAGCTCACGACGGGGGACCAGCACAGATACGCAGTATTTT | CASSRRGTSTDTQYF
TRBJ2-6 | - | TRBV11-2 | - | TGTGCCGGTGGTAGAATTAGTCCTTCTGGGGCCAACGTCCTGACTTTC | CAGGRISPSGANVLTF
TRBJ2-1 | - | TRBV13 | - | TGTGCCAGCAGCTCCCGGGGTAAGGGGGGGGTCTACAATGAGCAGTTCTTC | CASSSRGKGGVYNEQFF
TRBJ1-2 | - | TRBV5-1 | few | TGCGCCAGCAGCTTGGAGCAGGGGCTCTATGGCTACACCTTC | CASSLEQGLYGYTF
TRBJ2-5 | TRBD2 | TRBV29-1 | - | TGCAGCGCGAGACTAGCGGGGAGAGAGACCCAGTACTTC | CSARLAGRETQYF
TRBJ2-1 | - | TRBV7-8 | - | TGTGCCAGCAATCCCCGACTGTCGAATGAGCAGTTCTTC | CASNPRLSNEQFF
TRBJ2-7 | - | TRBV7-2 | - | TGTGCCAGCAGCTTAGCACTACTCTACGAGCAGTACTTC | CASSLALLYEQYF
TRBJ2-3 | TRBD2 | TRBV5-1 | - | TGCGCCAGCAGCTTGGATAGCGGGGGCACAGATACGCAGTATTTT | CASSLDSGGTDTQYF
TRBJ1-1 | TRBD1 | TRBV5-8 | few | TGTGCCAGCAGCTTGGGGACAGGGGTGAACACTGAAGCTTTCTTT | CASSLGTGVNTEAFF
TRBJ1-4 | TRBD1 | TRBV4-2 | - | TGTGCCAGCAGCCCACAGGGGGGGGGAACTAATGAAAAACTGTTTTTT | CASSPQGGGTNEKLFF
TRBJ2-5 | - | TRBV6-6 | - | TGTGCCAGCAGTTTAAGGGGCGTGGGGGAGACCCAGTACTTC | CASSLRGVGETQYF
TRBJ2-1 | TRBD2 | TRBV5-6 | - | TGTGCCAGCAGCTTGGAGGTTTGGGAGGGTGTGAACTACAATGAGCAGTTCTTC | CASSLEVWEGVNYNEQFF
TRBJ1-1 | TRBD1 | TRBV6-4 | few | TGTGCCAGCAGTGGGACAGGGCGCGCCACTGAAGCTTTCTTT | CASSGTGRATEAFF
TRBJ2-5 | - | TRBV30 | - | TGTGCCTGGAGTGCGGAGGGGATGTTTGCGGAGACCCAGTACTTC | CAWSAEGMFAETQYF
TRBJ2-5 | TRBD2 | TRBV5-4 | - | TGTGCCAGCAGCATCGGACTAGCGGGAGGGCCGAGGGCGGAGACCCAGTACTTC | CASSIGLAGGPRAETQYF
TRBJ2-5 | - | TRBV7-3 | - | TGTGCCAGCAGCACGCCGTTCGGGACCCAGTACTTC | CASSTPFGTQYF
TRBJ2-2 | TRBD1 | TRBV28 | - | TGTGCCAGCCGACAGGGGGCGGTCGGGGAGCTGTTTTTT | CASRQGAVGELFF
TRBJ2-5 | - | TRBV7-2 | once | TGTGCCAGCAGCTTACAGAACCTCCAAGAGACCCAGTACTTC | CASSLQNLQETQYF
TRBJ1-5 | - | TRBV2 | - | TGTGCCAGCAAGGAACAGGGAGCCGGTCAGCCCCAGCATTTT | CASKEQGAGQPQHF
TRBJ1-4 | - | TRBV30 | - | TGTGCCTGGAGGGAAGGGAGTACTAATGAAAAACTGTTTTTT | CAWREGSTNEKLFF
TRBJ2-1 | - | TRBV7-3 | - | TGTGCCAGCCGCGTGGGGGGGCAAACGGGTGAGCAGTTCTTC | CASRVGGQTGEQFF
TRBJ2-5 | TRBD1 | TRBV30 | - | TGTGCCTGGAACAGGGGAGAAGAGACCCAGTACTTC | CAWNRGEETQYF
TRBJ2-5 | - | TRBV28 | - | TGTGCCAGCAGTCCCACGGGGGTCCTGGAGACCCAGTACTTC | CASSPTGVLETQYF
TRBJ2-7 | TRBD1 | TRBV27 | - | TGTGCCAGCAGTTTGAACAGGGGTCAATACGAGCAGTACTTC | CASSLNRGQYEQYF
TRBJ1-4 | - | TRBV28 | - | TGTGCCAGCAGTAGCCCTTCAACTAATGAAAAACTGTTTTTT | CASSSPSTNEKLFF
TRBJ2-1 | TRBD2 | TRBV9 | few | TGTGCCAGCAGCAAGACTAGCGGGAATCAGTATGAGCAGTTCTTC | CASSKTSGNQYEQFF
TRBJ1-1 | TRBD1 | TRBV11-2 | once | TGTGCCAGCAGCTTCCAATCAGGGACAGATAAATGGAGGAACACTGAAGCTTTCTTT | CASSFQSGTDKWRNTEAFF
TRBJ1-6 | - | TRBV19 | - | TGTGCCAGTAGTATCGGTTTTCCTCGGGCGGCGGGTAATTCACCCCTCCACTTT | CASSIGFPRAAGNSPLHF
TRBJ1-1 | - | TRBV7-3 | - | TGTGCCAGCAGCGAGGACAGTACCTCCTTTTACACTGAAGCTTTCTTT | CASSEDSTSFYTEAFF
TRBJ2-7 | TRBD2 | TRBV10-3 | once | TGTGCCATCAGAGAACTAGCGGGAGGCAGTTACGAGCAGTACTTC | CAIRELAGGSYEQYF
TRBJ2-1 | TRBD1 | TRBV6-4 | - | TGTGCCAGCAGTGAATCCGGGACAGGGTCCAATGAGCAGTTCTTC | CASSESGTGSNEQFF
TRBJ1-1 | TRBD1 | TRBV6-5 | - | TGTGCCAGCAGCCGACGGACAGGGGGAGACACTGAAGCTTTCTTT | CASSRRTGGDTEAFF